The present T cell receptor (beta chain) was sequenced within a study of blood T cell repertoires in COVID-19. Overall study: Acute and convalescent COVID-19 samples came from the United States, Italy and Spain.

The CDR3 is 18 amino acids. The trim removed 5 bases at V and 4 bases at J, leaving 19 bases unmatched. CDR1 and CDR2 from the germline V gene are SEHNR and FQNEAQ (reference sequence). As processed by the authors: Estimation of nucleated cell counts relied on the amplification of reference gene primers. This table comes from immunoSEQ multiplex PCR, and its TCRdb copy is limited to in-frame clones, with some not included. The V and J calls and clone size are taken from that table; D and trimming were inferred from the DNA. Of approximately 240,000 clones in the sample, about nine tenths were seen once. Participants were aged 18 to 89 years, lived in 20 to 25 US areas, and enrolled virtually. Participants' reported clinical history set cohort assignment.

This chain uses TRBV7-9 with TRBJ1-2; 7 bases are a match to TRBD1. The sequencing sample was made of PBMCs or T cells enriched from blood (not recorded which). The sequence was collected from a woman aged 25 to 45 with acute COVID-19. CDR3 residues: CASSQLHETGQGLYGYTF. The CDR3 nucleotides read TGTGCCAGCAGCCAGCTACATGAGACAGGGCAAGGTCTCTATGGCTACACCTTC.